This TCR beta chain stems from a study of T cell responses to AZD1222 COVID-19 vaccine. Whole-study context: Second-dose intervals near 4 or 12 weeks were combined.

With respect to this clone: The antigen remains undetermined.

Deletions cut 1 base from V and 1 base from J, with 13 bases between. Looked up from germline, CDR1 is SGHAT and CDR2 is FQNNGV. This CDR3 is built from 16 residues. Regarding the study as a whole: A reported finding is that nearly half of spike-specific TCRs target unmutated variant regions. Once two AZD1222 doses were given, Spike-specific TCR breadth and depth went up. Females outnumbered males among donors, who were mostly white British; clonal diversity was possibly underestimated.

TCRdb's table, derived via immunoSEQ multiplex PCR, lists solely in-frame clones and lacks some. The sample contains roughly 120,000 clones, just under 95% of which appear only once. This clonotype was obtained from an adult in good health. The chain recombines TRBV11-2 with TRBJ1-1; D is unresolved. Sequenced here: peripheral blood, sampled on day 0 of AZD1222 vaccination. CDR3 in amino acids: CASSLVGAVANTEAFF. CDR3 sequence (DNA): TGTGCCAGCAGCTTAGTTGGCGCAGTTGCGAACACTGAAGCTTTCTTT.